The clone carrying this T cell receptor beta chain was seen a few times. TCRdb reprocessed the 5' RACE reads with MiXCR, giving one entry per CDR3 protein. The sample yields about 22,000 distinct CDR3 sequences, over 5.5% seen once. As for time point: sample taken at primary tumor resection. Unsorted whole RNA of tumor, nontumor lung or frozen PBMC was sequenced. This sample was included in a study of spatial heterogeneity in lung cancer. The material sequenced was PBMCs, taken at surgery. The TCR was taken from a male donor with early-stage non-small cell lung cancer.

The DNA of the CDR3 is TGCGCCAGCAGCCAGCCAGGGGTTGCTGGGGCCAACGTCCTGACTTTC. Translated: CASSQPGVAGANVLTF. The chain uses TRBV4-1 and TRBJ2-6; D perhaps matches TRBD1 (6 bases). The germline gives CDR1 MGHRA, CDR2 YSYEKL. The length of the CDR3 is 16 residues. Trimming shortened V by 3 bases and J by 2 bases, and 11 bases separated the two germline ends.